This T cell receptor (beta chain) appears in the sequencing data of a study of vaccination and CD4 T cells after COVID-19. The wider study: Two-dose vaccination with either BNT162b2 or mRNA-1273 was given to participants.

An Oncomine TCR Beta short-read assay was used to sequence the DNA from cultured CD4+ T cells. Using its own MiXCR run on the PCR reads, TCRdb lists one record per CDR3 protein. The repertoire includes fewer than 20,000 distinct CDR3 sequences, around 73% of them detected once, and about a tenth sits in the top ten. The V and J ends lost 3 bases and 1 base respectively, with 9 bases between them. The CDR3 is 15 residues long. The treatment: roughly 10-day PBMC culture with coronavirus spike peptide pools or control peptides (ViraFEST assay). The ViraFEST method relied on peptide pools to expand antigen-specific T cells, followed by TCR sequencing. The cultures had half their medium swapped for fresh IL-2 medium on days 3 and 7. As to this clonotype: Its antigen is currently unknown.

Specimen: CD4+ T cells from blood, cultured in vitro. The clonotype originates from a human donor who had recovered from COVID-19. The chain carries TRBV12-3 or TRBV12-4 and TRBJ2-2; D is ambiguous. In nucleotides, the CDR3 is TGTGCCAGCAGTTTCTCTAGTGTGAACACCGGGGAGCTGTTTTTT. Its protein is CASSFSSVNTGELFF.